Shown below are 12 T cell receptor beta chains from a single sample sequenced in a study of shared clonotypes between healthy human individuals. Clones were read by immunoSEQ multiplex PCR, and TCRdb kept only the in-frame ones, dropping some. The sample carries some 2 million clones, 85% to 95% recorded once. Terminally differentiated effector memory CD45RA+ cells were left out of the naive CD8 fraction, which was CD45RO-negative and positively selected for CCR7. The specimen was naive CD8+ T cells sorted from blood. All receptors come from a man between 18 and 35 years old in good health.

With respect to this clone: Other DNA sequences in this sample translate to the same CDR3. Written as DNA, the CDR3 is TGTGCCAGCAGCCCCGGGGCTACCTACGAGCAGTACTTC. Translation: CASSPGATYEQYF. The rearrangement joins TRBV6-5 to TRBJ2-7; D assignment may be TRBD1 or TRBD2 (5 bases each). Germline CDR1 reads MNHEY; CDR2 reads SVGAGI. The CDR3 is 13 residues long. Between the trimmed V and J ends, which lost 6 bases and 2 bases, there was a span of 11 bases.

For the CDR3, the DNA is TGCGCCAGCAGCCAAGATTCAGGGAGCGACTACGAGCAGTACTTC. This codes for CASSQDSGSDYEQYF. This chain links TRBV4-3 with TRBJ2-7; tentatively, D is TRBD1 or TRBD2 (5 bases each). The CDR3 totals 15 residues. From germline, CDR1 is LGHNA and CDR2 YSLEER. Trimming left V 0 bases short and J 3 bases short, with 12 bases between.

J is TRBJ2-1 and V is TRBV9; 7 bases map to TRBD1. The CDR3 is made up of 13 amino acids. CDR1 and CDR2 (germline): SGDLS, YYNGEE. Unmatched junction bases numbered 9, after V lost 0 bases and J lost 15 bases. DNA of the CDR3: TGTGCCAGCAGCGTAGAAGGAGGACAGGTACCGTTCTTC. This codes for CASSVEGGQVPFF.

This clone has a single count. V is TRBV2 and J is TRBJ1-1, with D perhaps matching TRBD1 (5 bases). The germline V gene encodes CDR1 SNHLY and CDR2 FYNNEI. The CDR3 is 14 residues long. V was clipped by 6 bases and J by 1 base, with 12 bases between them. Here the CDR3 DNA reads TGTGCCAGCAGCCTCGACAGTCAGAACACTGAAGCTTTCTTT. Amino acids: CASSLDSQNTEAFF. The entire variable domain, with the rest obtained from reference TRBV2 and TRBJ1-1, is as follows: EPEVTQTPSHQVTQMGQEVILRCVPISNHLYFYWYRQILGQKVEFLVSFYNNEISEKSEIFDDQFSVERPDGSNFTLKIRSTKLEDSAMYFCASSLDSQNTEAFFGQGTRLTVV.

This clone appeared once. The chain recombines TRBV5-6 with TRBJ1-2; D gene uncertain. CDR3 size: 14 residues. V lost 3 bases and J lost 8, with 17 bases in between. From germline, CDR1 is SGHDT and CDR2 YYEEEE. CDR3 sequence (DNA): TGTGCCAGCAGCTCATGGGGATCTGGGAACGGCTACACCTTC. Translating gives CASSSWGSGNGYTF.

The chain's CDR3 is CASSPRGSEQYF. CDR3 DNA: TGTGCCAGCAGCCCGCGGGGGAGCGAGCAGTACTTC. The chain links TRBV11-1 to TRBJ2-7; 7 bases align to TRBD2. J was trimmed by 6 bases and V by 5 bases; bases with no gene match: 4. The CDR3 loop spans 12 amino acids. From germline, CDR1 is SGHAT and CDR2 FQDESV (reference sequence).

The V call is TRBV5-1, the J call TRBJ2-2; D is undetermined. The CDR3 is 16 amino acids. Deletions cut 3 bases from V and 5 bases from J, with 17 bases between. Germline CDR1 reads SGHRS; CDR2 reads YFSETQ. DNA for the CDR3: TGCGCCAGCAGCTCGAGTGAGCGAAGGATTACCGGGGAGCTGTTTTTT. Translation: CASSSSERRITGELFF.

The chain employs TRBV10-3 and TRBJ1-1; TRBD1 agrees at 7 bases. With V trimmed by 2 bases and J by 0 bases, 9 bases remained unmatched. CDR3 length: 17 residues. CDR1 is ENHRY, CDR2 SYGVKD, per germline. In nucleotides, the CDR3 is TGTGCCATCAGTGAGGAGGGGACAGTATTCATGAACACTGAAGCTTTCTTT. This gives the protein CAISEEGTVFMNTEAFF.

The V gene is TRBV21-1, the J gene TRBJ2-4. TRBV21-1 counts as a pseudogene. The CDR3 runs 17 residues. In DNA, the CDR3 is TGTGCCGGCTTGGGGGAGCATCAGGTACTAGCCAAAAACATTCAGTACTTC. Protein product: CAGLGEHQVLAKNIQYF.

The rearrangement uses TRBV27 and TRBJ2-7; a weak D match, TRBD2 (6 bases). There are 15 residues in the CDR3. Trimming took 6 bases from V and 0 from J, leaving 15 bases between them. Germline V lookup: CDR1 MNHEY, CDR2 SMNVEV (reference sequence). CDR3 loop: CASSGGVLPSYEQYF. The DNA of the CDR3 is TGTGCCAGCAGCGGAGGGGTCCTTCCCTCCTACGAGCAGTACTTC.

This rearrangement joins TRBV10-3 to TRBJ2-5; D could derive from TRBD1 or TRBD2 (6 bases each). V shed 1 base and J shed 5 bases, with 14 bases lying between them. The CDR3 has 15 residues. Looked up from germline, CDR1 is ENHRY and CDR2 is SYGVKD. CDR3 coding DNA: TGTGCCATCAGTGAGTTTCAGGGGCGGGATGAGACCCAGTACTTC. It yields the protein CAISEFQGRDETQYF.

The J gene is TRBJ2-2, the V gene TRBV10-1, with D perhaps matching TRBD1 (6 bases). The CDR3 covers 19 residues. Trimming pared 3 bases from V and 1 base from J, leaving 21 bases between. Per the germline V gene, CDR1 is WNHNN and CDR2 is SYGVQD (reference sequence). CDR3 bases: TGCGCCAGCAGTGACCCCATACAGGGTTCGACAGGGAACACCGGGGAGCTGTTTTTT. Encoded protein: CASSDPIQGSTGNTGELFF.